This TCR beta chain was sequenced for a study of cytomegalovirus exposure and HLA in healthy donors. About the study: A subsequent analysis reported that the 110 or so validation repertoires were produced on the same platform that had also been used for the 666 first-cohort repertoires.

Points on this clone: What it binds is not known.

Study-level points and caveats: Altogether, 150 to 200 TCR beta chains were recorded as cytomegalovirus-associated. Per published reports, the classifier diagnosed cytomegalovirus status with high specificity and sensitivity. A subsequent analysis found that TCR clusters from the first cohort also tended to co-occur in the 120 or so validation repertoires, with around 94% of cluster scores above 0.

CDR1 and CDR2 from the germline V gene are MNHNS and SASEGT. The CDR3 covers 16 residues. V was pared by 5 bases and J by 10 bases, with 11 bases of the junction left unmatched. Generated by immunoSEQ multiplex PCR, the TCRdb table keeps only in-frame clones and is missing some. Of about 220,000 clones listed, 80% to 85% are singletons. The rearrangement joins TRBV6-1 to TRBJ2-1, with TRBD2 identical over 13 bases. Sequenced material: PBMCs. The clonotype originates from a woman aged 25 to 39 in good health and CMV-seropositive. CDR3 in amino acids: CASSQDGTSGIDEQFF. CDR3 bases: TGTGCCAGCAGTCAAGACGGGACTAGCGGGATTGACGAGCAGTTCTTC.